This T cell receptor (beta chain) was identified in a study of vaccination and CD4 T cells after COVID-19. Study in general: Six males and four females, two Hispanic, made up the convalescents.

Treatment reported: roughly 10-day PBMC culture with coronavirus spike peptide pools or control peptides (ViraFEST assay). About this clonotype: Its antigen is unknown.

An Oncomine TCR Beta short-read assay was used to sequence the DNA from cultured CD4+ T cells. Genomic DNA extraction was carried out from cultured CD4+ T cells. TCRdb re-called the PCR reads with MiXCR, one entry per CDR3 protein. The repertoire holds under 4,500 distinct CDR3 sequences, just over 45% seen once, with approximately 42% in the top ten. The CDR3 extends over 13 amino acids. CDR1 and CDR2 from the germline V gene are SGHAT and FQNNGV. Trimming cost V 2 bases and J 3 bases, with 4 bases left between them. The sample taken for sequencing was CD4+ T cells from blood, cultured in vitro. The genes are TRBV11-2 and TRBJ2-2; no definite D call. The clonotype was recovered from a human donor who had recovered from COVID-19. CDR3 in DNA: TGTGCCAGCAGCTTAAGTGACACCGGGGAGCTGTTTTTT. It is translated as CASSLSDTGELFF.